These 26 T cell receptor beta chains were sequenced from one sample in a study of cytomegalovirus exposure and HLA in healthy donors (dated by TCRdb to 2016 to 2017). Libraries were built with the immunoSEQ multiplex PCR assay. The multiplex PCR relied on a mix of 60 forward primers for TCR Vbeta segments and 13 reverse primers for TCR Jbeta segments. The immuneACCESS repertoire file appears here via TCRdb, limited to in-frame rearrangements. These files lack a portion of the clones; in checked studies, under half of the deficit traces to unresolved V genes, and the cause of the others is not known. This sample lists 220,000 or so clones; 82% were detected once. Less than 3% of the sample is in the top ten clones. What was sequenced was PBMCs. These receptors came from a middle-aged woman in good health and CMV-seronegative.

This clone has only a few counts. The chain has TRBV30 and TRBJ1-5; TRBD1 matches at 8 bases. The CDR3 has 12 amino acids. V shed 8 bases, J shed 9 bases, and the junction held 9 bases outside the gene matches. Per the germline V gene, CDR1 is GTSNPN and CDR2 is SVGIG (reference sequence). CDR3 sequence: CATSGGGRPQHF. In nucleotides, the CDR3 is TGTGCCACCTCAGGGGGCGGACGGCCCCAGCATTTT.

The chain recombines TRBV27 with TRBJ2-1, with 8 bases identical to TRBD1. This CDR3 is built from 17 residues. CDR1 and CDR2 from the germline V gene are MNHEY and SMNVEV (reference sequence). V shed 5 bases and J 3 bases; nucleotides not matched to a gene: 12. The DNA for the CDR3 is TGTGCCAGCAGTCGCCAGACAGGGGTATCCTACTACAATGAGCAGTTCTTC. Its translation is CASSRQTGVSYYNEQFF.

The J gene is TRBJ1-1, the V gene TRBV25-1; possibly TRBD1 for D (5 bases). Germline loops: CDR1 MGHDK, CDR2 SYGVNS. CDR3 length: 14 residues. Trimming took off 3 bases at V and 0 bases at J, with 8 bases between the two ends. In DNA, the CDR3 is TGTGCCAGCAGTGACGGGGGGGTGAACACTGAAGCTTTCTTT. Encoded protein: CASSDGGVNTEAFF.

The J gene is TRBJ2-7, the V gene TRBV7-2, with D unclear. This CDR3 comprises 13 residues. Looked up from germline, CDR1 is SGHTA and CDR2 is FQGNSA. The V and J ends lost 5 bases and 6 bases respectively, with 14 bases between them. CDR3 DNA: TGTGCCAGCAGCGCGTCTCGAGTTTCCGAGCAGTACTTC. The encoded protein is CASSASRVSEQYF.

A few counts support this clone. The chain links TRBV27 to TRBJ2-1; 7 bases are shared with TRBD1. The germline gives CDR1 MNHEY, CDR2 SMNVEV (reference sequence). CDR3 length: 15 residues. The V gene end was trimmed by 4 bases and the J gene end by 2 bases; junction bases not matched to a gene: 5. The CDR3 DNA reads TGTGCCAGCAGTTCAGGGACAGCCACCTACAATGAGCAGTTCTTC. Amino acid sequence: CASSSGTATYNEQFF.

The DNA for the CDR3 is TGCGCCAGCACCCTGTTGGAGGGGAGCTCCTACGAGCAGTACTTC. As protein: CASTLLEGSSYEQYF. The chain has TRBV5-1 and TRBJ2-7; D is possibly TRBD2 (6 bases). V lost 6 bases and J lost 0, with 16 bases in between. Germline V gives CDR1 SGHRS, CDR2 YFSETQ. CDR3 length: 15 amino acids.

This clone appeared a single time. V and J are TRBV27 and TRBJ1-4; perhaps TRBD1 as D (6 bases). The germline V gene has CDR1 MNHEY and CDR2 SMNVEV (reference sequence). The V gene lost 6 bases and the J gene lost 7 bases, with 21 bases spanning the gap. The CDR3 is 16 residues long. CDR3 sequence reads: CASSPMVGAGSEKLFF. DNA for the CDR3: TGTGCCAGCAGCCCCATGGTGGGGGCAGGGAGTGAAAAACTGTTTTTT.

This chain uses TRBV28 with TRBJ2-5, with TRBD2 matching 8 bases. The J call is in doubt because the DNA end fits TRBJ2-7 better. The germline V gene has CDR1 MDHEN and CDR2 SYDVKM. The CDR3 loop spans 16 amino acids. The CDR3 here is CASSSPSNLAGYEQYF. Written as DNA, the CDR3 is TGTGCCAGCAGTTCACCCTCAAATTTAGCGGGATACGAGCAGTACTTC.

This clone came up a few times. The genes are TRBV27 and TRBJ1-4; 7 bases match TRBD1. CDR1 and CDR2 (germline): MNHEY, SMNVEV (reference sequence). This CDR3 contains 13 residues. Trimming at V came to 5 bases and at J to 8 bases, leaving 5 bases not matched to a gene. In DNA form, the CDR3 reads TGTGCCAGCAGTGGGACAGTGAGAGAAAAACTGTTTTTT. Translation gives CASSGTVREKLFF.

The chain carries TRBV7-3 and TRBJ2-7, with D hard to call. CDR1 and CDR2 (germline): SGHTA, FQGTGA. V was pared by 1 base and J by 3 bases, with 7 bases between. The CDR3 sequence is 13 residues long. CDR3 sequence (DNA): TGTGCCAGCAGCTTAAGGGCAAACTACGAGCAGTACTTC. Its translation: CASSLRANYEQYF.

In this sample, this clone turned up once. The chain joins TRBV11-2 to TRBJ1-5; perhaps TRBD1 as D (6 bases). With 0 bases removed from V and 4 bases from J, the gap between germline ends came to 7 bases. The CDR3 runs to 14 residues. Germline CDR1 reads SGHAT; CDR2 reads FQNNGV. CDR3 nucleotides: TGTGCCAGCAGCTTAGACAGGGGAAATCAGCCCCAGCATTTT. Amino acids: CASSLDRGNQPQHF.

The table lists this clone with a few counts. A read error may account for a junction end that differs from germline. The rearrangement joins TRBV7-9 to TRBJ1-2; D is possibly TRBD1 (5 bases). Germline V lookup: CDR1 SEHNR, CDR2 FQNEAQ (reference sequence). The CDR3 has 17 residues. In nucleotides, the CDR3 is TGTTCCAGCAGCCAGACAGCCGACCTCAGATTTGACTATGGCTACACCTTC. Translating it yields CSSSQTADLRFDYGYTF.

The rearrangement joins TRBV2 to TRBJ2-5; 7 bases fit TRBD1. The CDR3 is 15 amino acids. Germline V gene sequence: CDR1 SNHLY, CDR2 FYNNEI. The trim removed 5 bases at V and 2 bases at J, leaving 8 bases unmatched. CDR3 residues: CASSSQGLGQETQYF. The CDR3 bases are TGTGCCAGCAGTTCACAGGGGCTGGGGCAAGAGACCCAGTACTTC.

This sequence joins TRBV6-1 and TRBJ2-5; 9 bases are a match to TRBD1. Near its end, the DNA agrees better with TRBJ2-7, so the J call may be wrong. This CDR3 has 13 residues. The germline V gene has CDR1 MNHNS and CDR2 SASEGT. CDR3 nucleotide sequence: TGTGCCAGCCGGAGGGGACAGGGCTACGAGCAGTACTTC. It specifies CASRRGQGYEQYF.

The chain combines TRBV6-5 with TRBJ1-4, with D possibly TRBD1 on 6 matching bases. The CDR3 runs to 15 residues. Trimming left V 0 bases short and J 8 bases short, with 13 bases between. Germline lookup yields CDR1 MNHEY and CDR2 SVGAGI. The CDR3 loop reads CASSYSWGLGEKLFF. As DNA, the CDR3 is TGTGCCAGCAGTTACTCTTGGGGGCTTGGGGAAAAACTGTTTTTT.

The rearrangement uses TRBV19 and TRBJ1-2; D is undetermined. The germline V gene encodes CDR1 LNHDA and CDR2 SQIVND (reference sequence). The CDR3 contains 12 residues. V gave up 9 bases and J gave up 3 bases, with 11 bases separating them. DNA of the CDR3: TGTGCCAGCTGGGCACGACACTATGGCTACACCTTC. It yields the protein CASWARHYGYTF.

This clone was observed a few times. This CDR3 reads CASSAGVGERSYEQYF. In DNA form, the CDR3 reads TGTGCCAGCAGCGCAGGGGTGGGGGAACGCTCCTACGAGCAGTACTTC. The chain employs TRBV9 and TRBJ2-7; TRBD1 might be the D (6 bases). Germline V gene sequence: CDR1 SGDLS, CDR2 YYNGEE. This CDR3 spans 16 amino acids. V was cut by 3 bases and J by 0 bases, with 16 bases left in between.

This clone came up once. CDR3 region: CAWSIQGISIWTF. Here the CDR3 DNA reads TGTGCCTGGAGTATCCAGGGGATATCTATCTGGACCTTC. The chain combines TRBV30 with TRBJ1-2; possibly TRBD1 for D (6 bases). The V gene's germline CDR1 is GTSNPN and CDR2 SVGIG (reference sequence). CDR3 size: 13 residues. V was trimmed by 2 bases and J by 14 bases, leaving 21 bases between them.

The gene calls are TRBV27 and TRBJ2-7, with D possibly being TRBD1 (5 bases). The V and J ends lost 6 bases and 5 bases respectively, with 23 bases between them. This CDR3 spans 16 amino acids. The germline CDR1 and CDR2 sequences are MNHEY and SMNVEV (reference sequence). CDR3 coding DNA: TGTGCCAGCAGCGACGACAGTTATCAACCGAGGAACGAGCAGTACTTC. Translating gives CASSDDSYQPRNEQYF.

This clone turned up a few times. The CDR3 loop reads CASQGQAGNTIYF. The DNA of the CDR3 is TGTGCCAGCCAGGGGCAGGCTGGAAACACCATATATTTT. This chain connects TRBV7-9 to TRBJ1-3, with a possible D match to TRBD1 (6 bases). The CDR3 is 13 residues long. Looked up from germline, CDR1 is SEHNR and CDR2 is FQNEAQ (reference sequence). With 8 bases removed from V and 2 bases from J, the gap between germline ends came to 10 bases.

This clone was observed a single time. The genes are TRBV29-1 and TRBJ2-7; possible D gene TRBD2, 6 bases. The CDR3 covers 15 residues. Trimming shortened V by 7 bases and J by 1 base, and 20 bases separated the two germline ends. The germline gives CDR1 SQVTM, CDR2 ANQGSEA. The DNA of the CDR3 is TGCAGCGCCTCGACTAGGGGCCTAATATCCTACGAGCAGTACTTC. Encoded protein: CSASTRGLISYEQYF.

This clone was observed a single time. The CDR3 loop reads CAIRQGLVPGEGEAFF. The DNA for the CDR3 is TGTGCCATCAGGCAAGGGCTAGTGCCGGGAGAGGGTGAAGCTTTCTTT. The V call is TRBV10-3, the J call TRBJ1-1, with D hard to call. Between the trimmed V and J ends, which lost 6 bases and 7 bases, there was a span of 24 bases. The CDR3 is 16 amino acids. CDR1 is ENHRY and CDR2 is SYGVKD in the germline V gene.

This chain joins TRBV27 and TRBJ2-7; TRBD1 agrees at 10 bases. V dropped 5 bases and J dropped 2; count of bases not matched to a gene: 6. This CDR3 is built from 15 residues. Looked up from germline, CDR1 is MNHEY and CDR2 is SMNVEV (reference sequence). In nucleotides, the CDR3 is TGTGCCAGCAGTGGCTTCGGACAGGGGGCCTACGAGCAGTACTTC. It specifies CASSGFGQGAYEQYF.

This chain joins TRBV7-9 and TRBJ1-4; no reliable D call. Germline CDR1 SEHNR, CDR2 FQNEAQ (reference sequence). The V end was cut by 6 bases, the J end by 0 bases, with 11 bases between. This CDR3 spans 15 amino acids. CDR3 region: CASSSGSATNEKLFF. The CDR3, as DNA: TGTGCCAGCAGTTCTGGCAGCGCAACTAATGAAAAACTGTTTTTT.

The chain carries TRBV2 and TRBJ1-1, with D uncertain. Trimming took off 4 bases at V and 7 bases at J, with 13 bases between the two ends. There are 13 residues in the CDR3. The V gene's germline CDR1 is SNHLY and CDR2 FYNNEI. CDR3 nucleotide sequence: TGTGCCAGCAGTGTGGGTGCGGATCGTGAAGCTTTCTTT. The encoded protein is CASSVGADREAFF.

The chain is built from TRBV11-2 and TRBJ2-7; the match to TRBD1 covers 7 bases. The CDR3 length is 16 residues. Losses at the gene ends were 3 bases for V and 3 bases for J; bases not matched to a gene: 11. Germline CDR1 SGHAT, CDR2 FQNNGV. The DNA for the CDR3 is TGTGCCAGCAGCTTGGGTACGACAGGGCCGAACTACGAGCAGTACTTC. This codes for CASSLGTTGPNYEQYF. The full variable domain, with the rest looked up from reference TRBV11-2 and TRBJ2-7, is EAGVAQSPRYKIIEKRQSVAFWCNPISGHATLYWYQQILGQGPKLLIQFQNNGVVDDSQLPKDRFSAERLKGVDSTLKIQPAKLEDSAVYLCASSLGTTGPNYEQYFGPGTRLTVT.